A single sample is the source of the 23 T cell receptor beta chains below, sequenced in a study of shared clonotypes between healthy human individuals. TCRdb's copy holds only in-frame clones and misses some; the assay was immunoSEQ multiplex PCR. The sample contains about 490,000 clones, roughly 80% of which appear only once. The sequenced sample was PBMCs. The source of these receptors is a woman between 35 and 50 years old in good health. Some clones in this sample may be carry-over from other donors' samples.

Worth noting for this clone: A read error is likely here: a far larger clone is one base away. V gene TRBV7-2 combines with J gene TRBJ2-7; maybe TRBD2 (5 bases). Germline-derived CDR1 and CDR2 are SGHTA and FQGNSA. The CDR3 length is 14 residues. Deletions cut 4 bases from V and 1 base from J, with 11 bases between. In DNA form, the CDR3 reads TGTGCCAGCAGCTCTAGCCGGGGATCCTACGAGCAGTACTTC. Protein product: CASSSSRGSYEQYF.

V gene TRBV4-1 combines with J gene TRBJ2-3; TRBD2 matches at 7 bases. The V gene's germline CDR1 is MGHRA and CDR2 YSYEKL. This CDR3 is built from 20 residues. The V segment lost 1 base and the J segment 0 bases; nucleotides outside the gene matches: 16. CDR3 nucleotides: TGCGCCAGCAGCCAAGGAGTTAGCGGGCAAGGTTGGGGAAGCACAGATACGCAGTATTTT. This sequence encodes CASSQGVSGQGWGSTDTQYF.

CDR3 amino acids: CASSYSVSGPSYEQYF. The CDR3 DNA sequence: TGTGCCAGCAGTTACTCGGTTAGCGGTCCCTCCTACGAGCAGTACTTC. The genes are TRBV6-5 and TRBJ2-7, with a weak D call TRBD2 (6 bases). This CDR3 comprises 16 residues. The germline V gene encodes CDR1 MNHEY and CDR2 SVGAGI. V shed 0 bases and J shed 0 bases, with 12 bases lying between them.

As concerns this clone: A much larger clone is a single base away; this may be a read error. The same CDR3 arises from other DNA sequences in this sample as well. The V gene is TRBV7-6, the J gene TRBJ2-3; possible D gene TRBD1, 8 bases. The CDR3 is 14 residues long. Trimming pared 5 bases from V and 10 bases from J, leaving 19 bases between. Germline V CDR1 and CDR2: SGHVS, FNYEAQ. CDR3 in amino acids: CASSPGTGGGSQYF. The CDR3 bases are TGTGCCAGCAGCCCCGGTACAGGGGGGGGATCGCAGTATTTT.

The chain uses TRBV19 and TRBJ2-5; 11 bases line up with TRBD2. This CDR3 is 15 amino acids long. V was clipped by 1 base and J by 3 bases; unmatched bases: 1. Germline V gene lookup returns CDR1 LNHDA and CDR2 SQIVND (reference sequence). The CDR3 sequence: CASSIGGLAEETQYF. CDR3 bases: TGTGCCAGTAGTATAGGGGGACTAGCGGAAGAGACCCAGTACTTC.

For this clone: A far larger clone is just one base off, so this is likely a read error. The chain uses TRBV5-4 and TRBJ1-2; no definite D call. Deletions cut 0 bases from V and 4 bases from J, with 10 bases between. Germline V gene data show CDR1 as SGHNT and CDR2 as YYREEE (reference sequence). This CDR3 comprises 14 residues. The CDR3 DNA reads TGTGCCAGCAGCTTGGATCTGGGTAGCTATGGCTACACCTTC. Its translation is CASSLDLGSYGYTF.

V gene TRBV5-4 combines with J gene TRBJ2-1; D call uncertain. The V gene lost 3 bases and the J gene lost 0 bases, with 10 bases spanning the gap. The CDR3 is 15 residues long. Germline CDR1 and CDR2: SGHNT and YYREEE (reference sequence). The CDR3 DNA is TGTGCCAGCAGCTCTGACCGAAGCTCCTACAATGAGCAGTTCTTC. Translating it yields CASSSDRSSYNEQFF.

The genes are TRBV7-2 and TRBJ2-5; TRBD2 agrees at 9 bases. The CDR3 runs to 15 residues. The trim removed 3 bases at V and 5 bases at J, leaving 7 bases unmatched. CDR1 SGHTA and CDR2 FQGNSA come from the germline V gene. This chain's CDR3 is CASSFSGLAGETQYF. In DNA, the CDR3 is TGTGCCAGCAGCTTTTCGGGACTAGCAGGGGAGACCCAGTACTTC.

Note on this clone: A far larger clone is off by one base, so a read error is likely. This is likely a read error, given that the CDR3 carries no conserved phenylalanine or tryptophan at its end. The chain carries TRBV15 and TRBJ2-7; the match to TRBD2 covers 7 bases. V trimming: 0 bases; J trimming: 0 bases; junction bases outside the gene matches: 8. The CDR3 has 17 residues. The germline CDR1 and CDR2 sequences are LNHNV and YYDKDF (reference sequence). The CDR3 region is CATSRDLGGSGSYEQYL. The CDR3 coding sequence is TGTGCCACCAGCAGAGATCTAGGCGGGAGTGGCTCCTACGAGCAGTACCTC.

J is TRBJ2-1 and V is TRBV28; D perhaps matches TRBD2 (5 bases). Trimming removed 7 bases from V and 5 bases from J, with 21 bases in between. The CDR3 runs 16 residues. Germline-derived CDR1 and CDR2 are MDHEN and SYDVKM. CDR3 nucleotide sequence: TGTGCCAGCACCCCGTCATTAGCTAGCATCAACAATGAGCAGTTCTTC. This sequence encodes CASTPSLASINNEQFF.

This clone has just a few counts. The V gene is TRBV15, the J gene TRBJ1-3, with TRBD1 as a possible D gene (5 bases). Trimming cost V 0 bases and J 0 bases, with 9 bases left between them. CDR1 and CDR2 (germline): LNHNV, YYDKDF (reference sequence). This CDR3 region has 16 residues. The CDR3 DNA reads TGTGCCACCAGCAGAGATCGGGGCCACTCTGGAAACACCATATATTTT. Translating gives CATSRDRGHSGNTIYF.

The chain employs TRBV18 and TRBJ2-7, with D uncertain. This CDR3 contains 11 residues. V lost 4 bases, J lost 3 bases, and 4 bases lay in between. Germline loops: CDR1 KGHSH, CDR2 LQKENI. The CDR3 here is CASSQGYEQYF. The CDR3 DNA is TGTGCCAGCTCACAGGGCTACGAGCAGTACTTC.

The rearrangement uses TRBV5-1 and TRBJ2-7, with D possibly matching TRBD1 (6 bases). Germline CDR1 SGHRS, CDR2 YFSETQ. The CDR3 is 13 amino acids. Trimming removed 0 bases from V and 4 bases from J, with 8 bases in between. The CDR3 loop is CASSLVGQYEQYF. The DNA of the CDR3 is TGCGCCAGCAGCTTGGTTGGACAGTACGAGCAGTACTTC.

The chain has TRBV28 and TRBJ2-2; no definite D call. The V gene lost 3 bases and the J gene lost 4 bases, with 12 bases spanning the gap. The germline CDR1 and CDR2 sequences are MDHEN and SYDVKM. The CDR3 is 15 residues long. CDR3 sequence reads: CASSLRLGSTGELFF. DNA for the CDR3: TGTGCCAGCAGTTTGCGCTTGGGAAGCACCGGGGAGCTGTTTTTT. Based on the CDR3 plus reference TRBV28 and TRBJ2-2, the full variable domain is DVKVTQSSRYLVKRTGEKVFLECVQDMDHENMFWYRQDPGLGLRLIYFSYDVKMKEKGDIPEGYSVSREKKERFSLILESASTNQTSMYLCASSLRLGSTGELFFGEGSRLTVL.

With respect to this clone: A far larger clone lies a single base away; this is likely a read error. Other nucleotide sequences from this sample produce the same CDR3. This CDR3 is CASSLPWDRGPIQYF. The CDR3 coding sequence is TGTGCCAGCAGCTTACCCTGGGACAGGGGACCCATCCAGTACTTC. The V call is TRBV11-2, the J call TRBJ2-4, with 10 nucleotides matching TRBD1. The CDR3 runs 15 residues. V lost 2 bases to trimming and J lost 13 bases; unmatched junction nucleotides: 11. Germline V gene lookup returns CDR1 SGHAT and CDR2 FQNNGV.

A single count supports this clone. The V and J genes are TRBV12-5 and TRBJ2-1; D tentatively fits TRBD1 or TRBD2 (5 bases each). Germline V gene sequence: CDR1 LGHNT, CDR2 FRNRAP. Trimming removed 4 bases from V and 1 base from J, with 11 bases in between. CDR3 length: 15 amino acids. The CDR3 coding sequence is TGTGCTAGTGGTTCCGGGACGCCTTCCTACAATGAGCAGTTCTTC. Its translation is CASGSGTPSYNEQFF.

The chain couples TRBV4-1 to TRBJ2-2; no firm D call. The CDR3 length is 13 residues. In germline, CDR1 is MGHRA, CDR2 YSYEKL. V gave up 4 bases and J gave up 7 bases, with 10 bases separating them. The chain's CDR3 is CASSPTGYGELFF. The CDR3 DNA follows: TGCGCCAGCAGCCCCACCGGGTACGGGGAGCTGTTTTTT.

The chain employs TRBV5-1 and TRBJ1-5; 7 nucleotides line up with TRBD1. Unmatched junction bases numbered 3, after V lost 4 bases and J lost 2 bases. The germline gives CDR1 SGHRS, CDR2 YFSETQ. The CDR3 spans 14 residues. The CDR3 loop reads CASSIGTGNQPQHF. CDR3 in DNA: TGCGCCAGCAGCATTGGGACAGGCAATCAGCCCCAGCATTTT.

The chain has TRBV5-6 and TRBJ1-5; possible D gene TRBD1, 6 bases. The germline V gene has CDR1 SGHDT and CDR2 YYEEEE. V lost 2 bases to trimming and J lost 1 base, with 7 bases between them. The length of the CDR3 is 14 residues. The CDR3 spells CASSFDRSNQPQHF. CDR3 coding DNA: TGTGCCAGCAGCTTTGACAGGAGCAATCAGCCCCAGCATTTT. Filled out from reference TRBV5-6 and TRBJ1-5, the complete variable domain reads DAGVTQSPTHLIKTRGQQVTLRCSPKSGHDTVSWYQQALGQGPQFIFQYYEEEERQRGNFPDRFSGHQFPNYSSELNVNALLLGDSALYLCASSFDRSNQPQHFGDGTRLSIL.

This clone was seen repeatedly, ten times or more. V usage is TRBV27 and J usage is TRBJ2-1; 10 bases agree with TRBD2. The V segment lost 2 bases and the J segment 7 bases; nucleotides outside the gene matches: 5. Germline loops: CDR1 MNHEY, CDR2 SMNVEV (reference sequence). The CDR3 totals 15 residues. This chain's CDR3 is CASSLDGTSANEQFF. In nucleotides, the CDR3 is TGTGCCAGCAGTTTAGACGGGACTAGCGCAAATGAGCAGTTCTTC.

The chain joins TRBV19 to TRBJ1-1; possible D gene TRBD1, 6 bases. Germline V CDR1 and CDR2: LNHDA, SQIVND (reference sequence). V was shortened by 5 bases and J by 1 base, with 14 bases between the two germline ends. The CDR3 is 15 residues long. Here the CDR3 reads CASSPIGGGNTEAFF. CDR3 DNA sequence: TGTGCCAGTAGTCCAATTGGAGGGGGGAACACTGAAGCTTTCTTT. The full variable domain, in which reference TRBV19 and TRBJ1-1 provide the parts outside the CDR3, is DGGITQSPKYLFRKEGQNVTLSCEQNLNHDAMYWYRQDPGQGLRLIYYSQIVNDFQKGDIAEGYSVSREKKESFPLTVTSAQKNPTAFYLCASSPIGGGNTEAFFGQGTRLTVV.

Only a few counts were recorded for this clone. The V gene is TRBV30, the J gene TRBJ2-2; D ambiguous. The CDR3 has 15 amino acids. Trimming took off 0 bases at V and 1 base at J, with 9 bases between the two ends. Germline loops: CDR1 GTSNPN, CDR2 SVGIG (reference sequence). CDR3 bases: TGTGCCTGGAGTGTAATGGCAGTGAACACCGGGGAGCTGTTTTTT. Protein sequence: CAWSVMAVNTGELFF. The entire variable domain, with the rest obtained from reference TRBV30 and TRBJ2-2, is as follows: SQTIHQWPATLVQPVGSPLSLECTVEGTSNPNLYWYRQAAGRGLQLLFYSVGIGQISSEVPQNLSASRPQDRQFILSSKKLLLSDSGFYLCAWSVMAVNTGELFFGEGSRLTVL.

This clone was observed a single time. CDR3 residues: CASSQYTGTSASYEQYF. CDR3 sequence (DNA): TGCGCCAGCAGCCAGTACACCGGGACTAGCGCGTCCTACGAGCAGTACTTC. The V gene is TRBV4-1, the J gene TRBJ2-7, with 10 bases lining up with TRBD2. V lost 3 bases to trimming and J lost 1 base; unmatched junction nucleotides: 9. CDR3 length: 17 amino acids. Germline V gene sequence: CDR1 MGHRA, CDR2 YSYEKL.